A single sample gave rise to the 22 T cell receptor beta chains below, sequenced in a study of blood T cell repertoires in COVID-19. Profiling relied on immunoSEQ multiplex PCR, and the TCRdb table lists in-frame clones only, not all of them. The sample includes fewer than 150,000 clones, roughly 79% of them seen just once. Material for sequencing was peripheral blood. These receptors came from a human donor in a cohort sampled during active COVID-19.

This clone was detected only a few times. This sequence joins TRBV2 and TRBJ1-4, with D possibly matching TRBD1 (5 bases). V was trimmed by 5 bases and J by 8 bases, leaving 12 bases between them. The CDR3 is 13 residues long. Germline CDR1 and CDR2: SNHLY and FYNNEI. The CDR3 reads CASSPQWGEKLFF. The CDR3 region has the DNA TGTGCCAGCAGTCCTCAATGGGGCGAAAAACTGTTTTTT.

Only one count was recorded for this clone. The rearrangement joins TRBV9 to TRBJ2-1, with 12 bases aligning to TRBD2. Looked up from germline, CDR1 is SGDLS and CDR2 is YYNGEE. The CDR3 has 15 residues. Trimming took 3 bases from V and 8 from J; bases not matched to a gene: 6. DNA for the CDR3: TGTGCCAGCAGCGAGTACCCTAGCGGGGGGGATGAGCAGTTCTTC. The encoded protein is CASSEYPSGGDEQFF.

The genes are TRBV7-9 and TRBJ2-5; D ambiguous. V lost 3 bases and J 1 base, leaving 9 bases between the germline ends. This CDR3 has 14 amino acids. The germline V gene has CDR1 SEHNR and CDR2 FQNEAQ (reference sequence). CDR3 protein: CASSFLAVQETQYF. The CDR3 DNA sequence: TGTGCCAGCAGCTTTTTAGCCGTCCAAGAGACCCAGTACTTC.

The rearrangement links TRBV15 to TRBJ2-1; 7 bases line up with TRBD1. V shed 5 bases and J 9 bases; nucleotides not matched to a gene: 10. CDR3 size: 14 residues. Per the germline V gene, CDR1 is LNHNV and CDR2 is YYDKDF (reference sequence). CDR3 amino acids: CATSGDSPVFEQFF. The CDR3 region has the DNA TGTGCCACCAGCGGGGACAGCCCAGTCTTTGAGCAGTTCTTC.

V is TRBV4-2 and J is TRBJ1-5, with 10 bases identical to TRBD1. The V gene's germline CDR1 is LGHNA and CDR2 YNFKEQ. CDR3 length equals 20 residues. The trim removed 1 base at V and 5 bases at J, leaving 17 bases unmatched. CDR3: CASSQVLWTGGSKEDQPQHF. CDR3 nucleotide sequence: TGTGCCAGCAGCCAAGTTCTCTGGACAGGGGGATCGAAGGAGGATCAGCCCCAGCATTTT.

The chain combines TRBV6-6 with TRBJ1-2; a weak D match, TRBD1 (5 bases). The CDR3 totals 14 residues. Germline lookup yields CDR1 MNHNY and CDR2 SVGAGI (reference sequence). Trimming removed 5 bases from V and 3 bases from J, with 13 bases in between. CDR3 residues: CASSPPGEDYGYTF. Written as DNA, the CDR3 is TGTGCCAGCAGTCCCCCGGGGGAGGACTATGGCTACACCTTC.

This chain links TRBV6-2 or TRBV6-3 with TRBJ2-5; a weak D match, TRBD2 (6 bases). Per germline, CDR1 MNHEY and CDR2 SVGEGT. Trimming pared 5 bases from V and 3 bases from J, leaving 19 bases between. CDR3 length: 16 residues. DNA of the CDR3: TGTGCCAGCAGTCAGCCGGGAGCGGGTTATAAAGAGACCCAGTACTTC. It encodes CASSQPGAGYKETQYF.

V and J are TRBV5-6 and TRBJ2-5, with a possible D match to TRBD2 (7 bases). V was cut by 7 bases and J by 1 base, with 14 bases left in between. Germline V gene lookup returns CDR1 SGHDT and CDR2 YYEEEE. The CDR3 is 14 amino acids. The CDR3 region is CASSGRGAQETQYF. For the CDR3, the DNA is TGTGCCAGCTCCGGACGGGGGGCCCAAGAGACCCAGTACTTC. The full variable domain, with the rest looked up from reference TRBV5-6 and TRBJ2-5, is DAGVTQSPTHLIKTRGQQVTLRCSPKSGHDTVSWYQQALGQGPQFIFQYYEEEERQRGNFPDRFSGHQFPNYSSELNVNALLLGDSALYLCASSGRGAQETQYFGPGTRLLVL.

The chain employs TRBV4-2 and TRBJ1-4, with D uncertain. The length of the CDR3 is 16 residues. Germline-derived CDR1 and CDR2 are LGHNA and YNFKEQ. V was clipped by 3 bases and J by 0 bases, with 11 bases between them. CDR3 sequence reads: CASSHAYSATNEKLFF. Here the CDR3 DNA reads TGTGCCAGCAGCCACGCCTACAGTGCAACTAATGAAAAACTGTTTTTT.

CDR3 amino acids: CASSFSYGQGLPFYGYTF. The DNA of the CDR3 is TGTGCCAGCAGCTTCTCTTACGGACAGGGTTTACCTTTCTATGGCTACACCTTC. The J gene is TRBJ1-2, the V gene TRBV7-9; TRBD1 matches at 8 bases. CDR3 size: 18 residues. Germline V gives CDR1 SEHNR, CDR2 FQNEAQ (reference sequence). The V and J ends lost 3 bases and 4 bases, in that order; junction bases with no gene match: 16.

This clone has just a few counts. V gene TRBV5-5 combines with J gene TRBJ2-7; 12 bases are a match to TRBD2. Germline trimming cut 4 bases from V and 0 bases from J; bases unmatched to any gene: 5. Germline V gene data show CDR1 as SGHKS and CDR2 as YYEKEE (reference sequence). The CDR3 totals 16 residues. In nucleotides, the CDR3 is TGTGCCAGCAGCGCCCGACTAGCGGGGGTCTCCTACGAGCAGTACTTC. It specifies CASSARLAGVSYEQYF.

This chain joins TRBV2 and TRBJ2-1; TRBD1 agrees at 7 bases. CDR1 is SNHLY, CDR2 FYNNEI, per germline. Losses at the gene ends were 5 bases for V and 4 bases for J; bases not matched to a gene: 8. This CDR3 is 15 amino acids long. The CDR3 loop is CASSRSGTAYNEQFF. The CDR3 DNA is TGTGCCAGCAGTAGATCCGGGACAGCTTACAATGAGCAGTTCTTC.

V gene TRBV7-9 combines with J gene TRBJ1-4; 8 bases match TRBD1. V lost 5 bases, J lost 7 bases, and 3 bases stayed unmatched. CDR3 length: 13 amino acids. Germline CDR1 and CDR2: SEHNR and FQNEAQ (reference sequence). The CDR3 reads CASSRTGSEKLFF. In DNA, the CDR3 is TGTGCCAGCAGCAGGACAGGGAGTGAAAAACTGTTTTTT.

The genes are TRBV19 and TRBJ1-1; D is unclear. The V gene lost 3 bases and the J gene lost 1 base, with 9 bases spanning the gap. The V gene's germline CDR1 is LNHDA and CDR2 SQIVND (reference sequence). This CDR3 has 14 residues. CDR3 in DNA: TGTGCCAGTAGTATCCACAGATCGAACACTGAAGCTTTCTTT. Protein product: CASSIHRSNTEAFF.

This rearrangement joins TRBV5-6 to TRBJ1-1, with D uncertain. CDR3 length equals 13 residues. Germline V gene sequence: CDR1 SGHDT, CDR2 YYEEEE. Trimming cost V 0 bases and J 4 bases, with 7 bases left between them. CDR3 nucleotide sequence: TGTGCCAGCAGCTTGGTCCCCGGCACTGAAGCTTTCTTT. It encodes CASSLVPGTEAFF.

The chain recombines TRBV6-6 with TRBJ2-3, with a weak D call TRBD2 (6 bases). CDR1 is MNHNY and CDR2 is SVGAGI in the germline V gene (reference sequence). Trimming removed 5 bases at V and 6 bases at J, with 12 bases between. The length of the CDR3 is 13 residues. CDR3 DNA sequence: TGTGCCAGCAGTGCGACTAGAGCCGATACGCAGTATTTT. This translates into CASSATRADTQYF.

The rearrangement joins TRBV4-1 to TRBJ2-5, with 10 bases identical to TRBD1. V lost 4 bases to trimming and J lost 6 bases; unmatched junction nucleotides: 5. The germline V gene has CDR1 MGHRA and CDR2 YSYEKL. This CDR3 is 14 amino acids long. The CDR3 DNA sequence: TGCGCCAGCAGCCCGGGACAGGGGCGGCAGACCCAGTACTTC. Protein product: CASSPGQGRQTQYF.

The J gene is TRBJ2-7, the V gene TRBV30; D possibly corresponds to TRBD1 (6 bases). V lost 8 bases, J lost 6 bases, and 17 bases lay in between. Germline V gene lookup returns CDR1 GTSNPN and CDR2 SVGIG (reference sequence). This CDR3 has 12 amino acids. The CDR3 reads CAVQGQGAEQYF. Written as DNA, the CDR3 is TGTGCCGTACAGGGTCAAGGTGCCGAGCAGTACTTC.

This clone has a single count. This chain joins TRBV3-1 (or the pseudogene TRBV3-2) and TRBJ1-2; the D gene is possibly TRBD1 (5 bases). Trimming took off 4 bases at V and 5 bases at J, with 14 bases between the two ends. Per the germline V gene, CDR1 is LGHDT and CDR2 is YNNKEL (reference sequence). The CDR3 has 14 residues. The CDR3 protein is CASSPGGAGYGYTF. The CDR3 DNA sequence: TGTGCCAGCAGCCCGGGGGGAGCGGGATATGGCTACACCTTC.

The J gene is TRBJ2-5, the V gene TRBV30, with TRBD1 as a possible D gene (6 bases). CDR1 GTSNPN and CDR2 SVGIG come from the germline V gene (reference sequence). There are 14 residues in the CDR3. V lost 4 bases to trimming and J lost 1 base, with 13 bases between them. DNA of the CDR3: TGTGCCTGGAAACGGGACATCGTCCAAGAGACCCAGTACTTC. Amino acids: CAWKRDIVQETQYF.

This chain links TRBV5-1 with TRBJ2-1; weak D call: TRBD2 (5 bases). The CDR3 has 16 residues. Germline V gives CDR1 SGHRS, CDR2 YFSETQ. Trimming left V 0 bases short and J 7 bases short, with 17 bases between. The CDR3 coding sequence is TGCGCCAGCAGCTTGGTTGACATACGAGGGAATAATGAGCAGTTCTTC. Protein sequence: CASSLVDIRGNNEQFF. The variable domain in full, with the rest retrieved from reference TRBV5-1 and TRBJ2-1, is KAGVTQTPRYLIKTRGQQVTLSCSPISGHRSVSWYQQTPGQGLQFLFEYFSETQRNKGNFPGRFSGRQFSNSRSEMNVSTLELGDSALYLCASSLVDIRGNNEQFFGPGTRLTVL.

The rearrangement uses TRBV30 and TRBJ1-1; 7 nucleotides agree with TRBD1. From germline, CDR1 is GTSNPN and CDR2 SVGIG (reference sequence). This CDR3 is built from 14 residues. After removal of 4 bases from V and 0 bases from J, the junction contained 5 bases not matched to a gene. In DNA form, the CDR3 reads TGTGCCTGGAAAAGGGGGACAGTGAACACTGAAGCTTTCTTT. It translates to CAWKRGTVNTEAFF. The entire variable domain, with the rest obtained from reference TRBV30 and TRBJ1-1, is as follows: SQTIHQWPATLVQPVGSPLSLECTVEGTSNPNLYWYRQAAGRGLQLLFYSVGIGQISSEVPQNLSASRPQDRQFILSSKKLLLSDSGFYLCAWKRGTVNTEAFFGQGTRLTVV.